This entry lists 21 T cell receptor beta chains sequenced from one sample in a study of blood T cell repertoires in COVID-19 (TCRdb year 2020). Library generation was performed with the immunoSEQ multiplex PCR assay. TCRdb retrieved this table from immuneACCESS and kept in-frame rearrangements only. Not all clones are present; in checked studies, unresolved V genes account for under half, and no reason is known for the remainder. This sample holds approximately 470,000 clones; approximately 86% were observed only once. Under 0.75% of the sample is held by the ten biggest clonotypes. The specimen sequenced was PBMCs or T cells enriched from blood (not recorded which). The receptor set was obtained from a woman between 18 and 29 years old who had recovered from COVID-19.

The CDR3 DNA is TGTGCCAGCAGCCGCAAAACCTCACTAGCGGGGGGCCCCACCGGGGAGCTGTTTTTT. The encoded protein is CASSRKTSLAGGPTGELFF. V is TRBV7-3 and J is TRBJ2-2; 12 bases match TRBD2. The CDR3 totals 19 residues. The germline CDR1 and CDR2 sequences are SGHTA and FQGTGA. Trimming took 5 bases from V and 4 from J; bases not matched to a gene: 14.

The CDR3 DNA follows: TGTGCCAGCAGTTTGCCGGGTCAGTTAAATAACTATGGCTACACCTTC. Residues: CASSLPGQLNNYGYTF. This chain connects TRBV28 to TRBJ1-2, with D hard to call. This CDR3 has 16 residues. Germline V CDR1 and CDR2: MDHEN, SYDVKM. V was trimmed by 3 bases and J by 1 base, leaving 15 bases between them.

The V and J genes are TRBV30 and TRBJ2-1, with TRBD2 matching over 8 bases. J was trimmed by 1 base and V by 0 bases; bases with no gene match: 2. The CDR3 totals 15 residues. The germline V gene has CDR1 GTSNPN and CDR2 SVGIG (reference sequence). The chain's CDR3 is CAWSVRGGSYNEQFF. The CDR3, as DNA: TGTGCCTGGAGTGTACGCGGGGGGTCCTACAATGAGCAGTTCTTC.

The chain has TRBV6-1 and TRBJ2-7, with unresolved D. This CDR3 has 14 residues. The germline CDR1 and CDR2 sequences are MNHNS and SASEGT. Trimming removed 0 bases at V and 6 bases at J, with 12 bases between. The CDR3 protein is CASSEAGSWSEQYF. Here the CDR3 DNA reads TGTGCCAGCAGTGAAGCAGGCAGCTGGAGCGAGCAGTACTTC.

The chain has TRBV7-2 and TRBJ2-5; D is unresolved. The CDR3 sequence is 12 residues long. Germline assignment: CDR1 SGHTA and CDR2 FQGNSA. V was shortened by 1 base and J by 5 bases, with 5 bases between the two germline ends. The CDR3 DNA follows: TGTGCCAGCAGCTTAGTACGGGAGACCCAGTACTTC. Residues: CASSLVRETQYF.

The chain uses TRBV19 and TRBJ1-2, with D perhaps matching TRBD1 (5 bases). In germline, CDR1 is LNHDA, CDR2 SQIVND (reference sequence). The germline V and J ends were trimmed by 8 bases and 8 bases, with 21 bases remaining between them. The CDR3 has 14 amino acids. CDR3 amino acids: CASAPPDSGKGYTF. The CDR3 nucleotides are TGTGCCAGTGCTCCCCCCGATTCAGGGAAAGGCTACACCTTC.

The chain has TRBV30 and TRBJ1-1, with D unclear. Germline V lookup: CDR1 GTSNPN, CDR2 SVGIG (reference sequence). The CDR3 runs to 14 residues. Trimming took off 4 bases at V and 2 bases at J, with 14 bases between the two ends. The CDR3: CAWNLQTPNTEAFF. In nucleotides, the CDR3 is TGTGCCTGGAATCTCCAGACACCCAACACTGAAGCTTTCTTT. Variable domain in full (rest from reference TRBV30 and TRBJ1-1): SQTIHQWPATLVQPVGSPLSLECTVEGTSNPNLYWYRQAAGRGLQLLFYSVGIGQISSEVPQNLSASRPQDRQFILSSKKLLLSDSGFYLCAWNLQTPNTEAFFGQGTRLTVV.

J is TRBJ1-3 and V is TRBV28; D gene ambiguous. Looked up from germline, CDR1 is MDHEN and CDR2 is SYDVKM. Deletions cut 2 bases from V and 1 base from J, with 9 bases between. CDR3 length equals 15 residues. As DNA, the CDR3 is TGTGCCAGCAGTTTAAATGGGGAGTCTGGAAACACCATATATTTT. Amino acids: CASSLNGESGNTIYF.

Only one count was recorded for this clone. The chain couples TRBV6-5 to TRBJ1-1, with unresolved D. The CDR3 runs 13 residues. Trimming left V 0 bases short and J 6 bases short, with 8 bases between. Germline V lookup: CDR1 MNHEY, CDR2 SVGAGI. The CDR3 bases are TGTGCCAGCAGTTACTCGGGAGTCCCTGAAGCTTTCTTT. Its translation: CASSYSGVPEAFF.

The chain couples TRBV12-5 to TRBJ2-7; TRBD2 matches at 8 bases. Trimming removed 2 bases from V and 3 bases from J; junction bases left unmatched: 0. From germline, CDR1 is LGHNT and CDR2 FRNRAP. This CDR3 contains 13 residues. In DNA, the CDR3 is TGTGCTAGTGGTTTGCGGGAGGGCTACGAGCAGTACTTC. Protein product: CASGLREGYEQYF.

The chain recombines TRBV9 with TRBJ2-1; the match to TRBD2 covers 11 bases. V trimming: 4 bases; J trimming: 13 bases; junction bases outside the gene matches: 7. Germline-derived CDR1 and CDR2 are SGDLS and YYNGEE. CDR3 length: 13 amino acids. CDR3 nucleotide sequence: TGTGCCAGCAGCCTCACTACTAGCGGGGGCCAGTTCTTC. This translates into CASSLTTSGGQFF.

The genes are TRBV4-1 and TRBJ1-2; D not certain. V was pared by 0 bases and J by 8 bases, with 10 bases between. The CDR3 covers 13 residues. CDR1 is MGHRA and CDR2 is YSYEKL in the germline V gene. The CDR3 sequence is CASSQETGYGYTF. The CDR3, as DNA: TGCGCCAGCAGCCAAGAAACGGGGTACGGCTACACCTTC.

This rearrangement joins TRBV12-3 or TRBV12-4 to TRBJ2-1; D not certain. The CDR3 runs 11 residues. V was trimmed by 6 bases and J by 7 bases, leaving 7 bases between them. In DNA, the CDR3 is TGTGCCAGCAGAAGTCGGAATGAGCAGTTCTTC. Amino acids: CASRSRNEQFF.

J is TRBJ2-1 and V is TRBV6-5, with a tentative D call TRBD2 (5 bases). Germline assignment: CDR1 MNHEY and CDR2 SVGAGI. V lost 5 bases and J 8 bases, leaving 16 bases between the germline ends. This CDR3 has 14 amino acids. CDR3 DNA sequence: TGTGCCAGCAGTCCGAGGGTTCCTAATGATGAGCAGTTCTTC. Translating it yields CASSPRVPNDEQFF.

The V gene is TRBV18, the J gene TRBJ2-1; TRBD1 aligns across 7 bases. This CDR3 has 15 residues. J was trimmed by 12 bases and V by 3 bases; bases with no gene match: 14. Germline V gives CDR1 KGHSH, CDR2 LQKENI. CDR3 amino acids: CASSPLGTALWGQFF. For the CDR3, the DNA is TGTGCCAGCTCACCCTTAGGGACAGCGCTCTGGGGGCAGTTCTTC.

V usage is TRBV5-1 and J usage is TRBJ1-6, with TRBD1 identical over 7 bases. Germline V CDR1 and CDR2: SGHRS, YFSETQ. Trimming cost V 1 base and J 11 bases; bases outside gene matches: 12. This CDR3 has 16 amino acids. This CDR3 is CASSLSPDRDGAPLHF. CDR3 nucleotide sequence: TGCGCCAGCAGCTTGTCTCCCGACAGGGACGGCGCACCCCTCCACTTT. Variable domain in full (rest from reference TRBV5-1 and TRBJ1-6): KAGVTQTPRYLIKTRGQQVTLSCSPISGHRSVSWYQQTPGQGLQFLFEYFSETQRNKGNFPGRFSGRQFSNSRSEMNVSTLELGDSALYLCASSLSPDRDGAPLHFGNGTRLTVT.

The CDR3 DNA follows: TGTGCCAGCAGCCAACCGACAGGAGGACTCTCTGGGGCCAACGTCCTGACTTTC. Its translation is CASSQPTGGLSGANVLTF. The V gene is TRBV4-2, the J gene TRBJ2-6; D may be TRBD1 (6 bases). Germline assignment: CDR1 LGHNA and CDR2 YNFKEQ. CDR3 length: 18 amino acids. The V and J ends lost 2 bases and 0 bases respectively, with 14 bases between them.

The DNA of the CDR3 is TGTGCCAGCAGTGAAAGACAGGGCTTTAATGAAAAACTGTTTTTT. Protein product: CASSERQGFNEKLFF. This chain links TRBV25-1 with TRBJ1-4; 7 bases are a match to TRBD1. CDR1 is MGHDK, CDR2 SYGVNS, per germline. After removal of 2 bases from V and 4 bases from J, the junction contained 4 bases not matched to a gene. CDR3 size: 15 residues.

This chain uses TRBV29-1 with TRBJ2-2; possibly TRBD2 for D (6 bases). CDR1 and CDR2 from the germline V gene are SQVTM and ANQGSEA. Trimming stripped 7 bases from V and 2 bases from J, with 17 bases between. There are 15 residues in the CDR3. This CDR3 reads CSGPPGRGNTGELFF. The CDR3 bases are TGCAGCGGCCCACCCGGGCGGGGAAACACCGGGGAGCTGTTTTTT.

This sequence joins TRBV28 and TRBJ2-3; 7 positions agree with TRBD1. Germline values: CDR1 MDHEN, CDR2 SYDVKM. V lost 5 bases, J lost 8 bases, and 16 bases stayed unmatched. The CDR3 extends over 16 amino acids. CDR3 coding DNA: TGTGCCAGCAGTACCATGGGGGCAGGGGGAATTGGTACGCAGTATTTT. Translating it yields CASSTMGAGGIGTQYF.

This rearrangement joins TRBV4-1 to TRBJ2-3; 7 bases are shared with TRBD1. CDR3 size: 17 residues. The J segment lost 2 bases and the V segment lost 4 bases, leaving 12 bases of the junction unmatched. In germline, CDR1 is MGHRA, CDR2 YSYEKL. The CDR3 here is CASSRSSPGTDTDTQYF. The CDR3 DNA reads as TGCGCCAGCAGCCGATCAAGCCCCGGGACAGACACAGATACGCAGTATTTT.